What follows is one TCR beta chain and its context. Its specificity is not known. These data originate in a study of monozygotic twins with inflammatory bowel disease. Study conclusions and caveats: Versus healthy twins, IBD patients showed fewer clonotypes shared with others, especially with disease activity.

Every TCR library consumed around 4,000 ng of total RNA. Across eight separate reactions for each sample, cDNA was made. Each of TCRalpha and TCRbeta cDNA went through two nested PCRs, lasting approximately 17 and 9 cycles. TCRdb reprocessed the 5' RACE reads, keeping one entry per CDR3 protein, no DNA. This sample's table reports 310,000 or so distinct CDR3 sequences. The CDR3 has 15 residues. In germline, CDR1 is SGHRS, CDR2 YFSETQ. The chain carries TRBV5-1 and TRBJ1-4; without DNA, the TCRdb call of TRBD1 cannot be checked. Sequencing was done on a sample of blood. The clonotype was recovered from a human donor with ulcerative colitis or Crohn's disease, or a healthy co-twin of an affected twin (not recorded which). This chain's CDR3 is CASSSGTAFNEKLFF.